Below, 29 T cell receptor beta chains from the same sample are listed, as sequenced in a study of blood T cells in healthy people across ages. Alongside a J-beta primer mix, a sample-barcoded 5' primer served in a second PCR lasting about 7 to 12 cycles. TCRdb passed the 5' RACE reads through MiXCR, listing each CDR3 protein once. The data show 850,000 to 1,300,000 distinct CDR3 sequences, 35% to 55% seen once. Sequences were obtained from blood. These receptors were taken from a woman in her sixties in good health.

V is TRBV3-1 and J is TRBJ2-7, with D perhaps assigned TRBD1 or TRBD2 (5 bases each). CDR3 length equals 14 residues. The ends were cut back, 5 bases at V and 2 bases at J, with 13 bases in the middle. Germline assignment: CDR1 LGHDT and CDR2 YNNKEL (reference sequence). This chain's CDR3 is CASSGEGPTYEQYF. Written as DNA, the CDR3 is TGTGCCAGCAGCGGAGAGGGGCCCACCTACGAGCAGTACTTC.

The gene calls are TRBV20-1 and TRBJ2-5, with TRBD1 matching 9 bases. V was clipped by 6 bases and J by 5 bases; unmatched bases: 10. CDR1 and CDR2 (germline): DFQATT, SNEGSKA (reference sequence). The CDR3 length is 14 residues. CDR3 in amino acids: CSAEPGQGKETQYF. The CDR3 DNA sequence: TGCAGTGCGGAACCGGGACAGGGAAAGGAGACCCAGTACTTC.

V and J are TRBV7-9 and TRBJ2-3; a weak D match, TRBD2 (5 bases). This CDR3 has 13 residues. Germline CDR1 and CDR2: SEHNR and FQNEAQ (reference sequence). The V end lost 8 bases, the J end lost 4 bases, and 13 bases lay between the germline ends. The CDR3, as DNA: TGTGCCAGCGAAAGAGGGAGCCCAGATACGCAGTATTTT. Protein sequence: CASERGSPDTQYF.

At least ten counts were recorded for this clonotype. The V gene is TRBV25-1, the J gene TRBJ2-5; D possibly uses TRBD1 or TRBD2 (5 bases each). The CDR3 runs 14 residues. V lost 6 bases to trimming and J lost 0 bases, with 11 bases between them. Germline CDR1 and CDR2: MGHDK and SYGVNS. For the CDR3, the DNA is TGTGCCAGCAGCGGGACCGGGAACCAAGAGACCCAGTACTTC. It codes for CASSGTGNQETQYF.

A single count supports this clonotype. V usage is TRBV9 and J usage is TRBJ1-1; D is unclear. V was shortened by 0 bases and J by 4 bases, with 10 bases between the two germline ends. The CDR3 covers 14 residues. Germline-derived CDR1 and CDR2 are SGDLS and YYNGEE. CDR3 loop: CASSVDGLGTEAFF. CDR3 in DNA: TGTGCCAGCAGCGTAGACGGGCTAGGCACTGAAGCTTTCTTT.

In this sample, this clonotype turned up a few times. V is TRBV4-1 and J is TRBJ2-1; TRBD2 matches 7 bases. The V gene's germline CDR1 is MGHRA and CDR2 YSYEKL. J lost 5 bases, V lost 3 bases, and 10 bases had no gene match. The CDR3 length is 16 residues. CDR3 nucleotide sequence: TGCGCCAGCAGCCATCCCCAGGGACTACCTCACAATGAGCAGTTCTTC. Its translation: CASSHPQGLPHNEQFF.

The chain uses TRBV20-1 and TRBJ2-4, with 7 bases that match TRBD2. CDR1 is DFQATT and CDR2 is SNEGSKA in the germline V gene (reference sequence). The CDR3 is 15 amino acids. Losses at the gene ends were 6 bases for V and 13 bases for J; bases not matched to a gene: 21. The CDR3 DNA reads TGCAGTGCCGACCGGGGGGACTCCAACTACGCGGAGCAGTACTTC. Amino acid sequence: CSADRGDSNYAEQYF.

This clonotype was observed a handful of times. This chain links TRBV12-3 or TRBV12-4 with TRBJ2-3, with 11 positions matching TRBD2. The J segment lost 3 bases and the V segment lost 5 bases, leaving 7 bases of the junction unmatched. The CDR3 loop spans 16 amino acids. CDR3 DNA: TGTGCCAGCAGTCCGCCGGGACTAGCGGCTACAGATACGCAGTATTTT. Translated: CASSPPGLAATDTQYF.

This clonotype was found a few times. The genes are TRBV20-1 and TRBJ2-3; D is perhaps TRBD1 (7 bases). This CDR3 has 14 residues. The germline V and J ends were trimmed by 4 bases and 3 bases, with 14 bases remaining between them. Germline values: CDR1 DFQATT, CDR2 SNEGSKA (reference sequence). Here the CDR3 reads CSANGRGETDTQYF. DNA of the CDR3: TGCAGTGCTAACGGCAGGGGGGAGACAGATACGCAGTATTTT.

This clonotype was recorded a few times. The rearrangement joins TRBV7-2 to TRBJ2-1, with 14 bases that match TRBD2. This CDR3 has 16 amino acids. The J segment lost 7 bases and the V segment lost 5 bases, leaving 7 bases of the junction unmatched. Germline V gives CDR1 SGHTA, CDR2 FQGNSA. The chain's CDR3 is CASSPYRTSGRNEQFF. The CDR3 DNA sequence: TGTGCCAGCAGCCCATACCGGACTAGCGGGAGGAATGAGCAGTTCTTC.

This rearrangement joins TRBV20-1 to TRBJ2-1; D perhaps matches TRBD1 (5 bases). The CDR3 contains 16 residues. Trimming pared 3 bases from V and 0 bases from J, leaving 15 bases between. The germline V gene has CDR1 DFQATT and CDR2 SNEGSKA (reference sequence). The CDR3 DNA is TGCAGTGCTAGGACCCTGGGGCGGAGCTCCTACAATGAGCAGTTCTTC. Translated, it gives CSARTLGRSSYNEQFF.

The chain joins TRBV5-1 to TRBJ1-5; D not resolved. The germline V and J ends were trimmed by 0 bases and 1 base, with 11 bases remaining between them. This CDR3 region has 16 residues. Germline V lookup: CDR1 SGHRS, CDR2 YFSETQ. The CDR3 region is CASSLDVGSSNQPQHF. CDR3 bases: TGCGCCAGCAGCTTGGATGTGGGTTCGAGCAATCAGCCCCAGCATTTT.

This chain links TRBV3-1 with TRBJ2-7, with D uncertain. The DNA matches TRBJ2-4 better at its end, which makes the J call doubtful. The CDR3 extends over 14 amino acids. Germline V gives CDR1 LGHDT, CDR2 YNNKEL (reference sequence). CDR3 sequence reads: CASSQGWGKNIQYF. Here the CDR3 DNA reads TGTGCCAGCAGCCAGGGGTGGGGCAAAAACATTCAGTACTTC.

For this clonotype: One end of the junction fails to match germline, which may point to a read error. The rearrangement links TRBV27 to TRBJ2-4; perhaps D is TRBD1 or TRBD2 (7 bases each). CDR1 is MNHEY, CDR2 SMNVEV, per germline (reference sequence). The CDR3 sequence is 14 residues long. This CDR3 reads CASSLGAGGDIQYF. CDR3 coding DNA: TGTGCCAGCAGCCTGGGGGCAGGGGGGGACATCCAGTACTTC.

There are a few counts of this clonotype. This sequence joins TRBV27 and TRBJ2-7; 7 bases line up with TRBD1. The length of the CDR3 is 15 residues. The V gene's germline CDR1 is MNHEY and CDR2 SMNVEV (reference sequence). After removal of 2 bases from V and 4 bases from J, the junction contained 8 bases not matched to a gene. CDR3 sequence (DNA): TGTGCCAGCAGTTTAGTGAGAGAGACAGGGTACGAGCAGTACTTC. Translated, it gives CASSLVRETGYEQYF.

This clonotype was seen ten or more times. The chain combines TRBV3-1 with TRBJ2-3, with unresolved D. CDR3 length: 14 residues. V gave up 4 bases and J gave up 6 bases, with 14 bases separating them. The germline V gene has CDR1 LGHDT and CDR2 YNNKEL (reference sequence). The DNA of the CDR3 is TGTGCCAGCAGCCCCGGACCCCCATTTGATACGCAGTATTTT. Its translation is CASSPGPPFDTQYF.

This clonotype was observed once. One end of the junction is discordant with germline, which a read error may explain. The J gene is TRBJ2-1, the V gene TRBV28, with 8 bases fitting TRBD1. CDR3 length equals 13 residues. The germline V gene encodes CDR1 MDHEN and CDR2 SYDVKM. DNA of the CDR3: TGTGCCAGCAGTTTGGGCAGGGGGCCTGAGCAGCTCTTC. It codes for CASSLGRGPEQLF.

The V and J genes are TRBV12-3 or TRBV12-4 and TRBJ1-2; D is ambiguous. V shed 1 base and J shed 4 bases, with 10 bases lying between them. This CDR3 is built from 14 residues. The CDR3 region has the DNA TGTGCCAGCAGTTTAGTTCTAGGGAGCTATGGCTACACCTTC. This sequence encodes CASSLVLGSYGYTF.

The chain joins TRBV10-3 to TRBJ2-2; D is perhaps TRBD2 (6 bases). Trimming cost V 4 bases and J 5 bases, with 11 bases left between them. The CDR3 extends over 14 amino acids. Per germline, CDR1 ENHRY and CDR2 SYGVKD. CDR3 sequence reads: CAISGAAGTGELFF. The CDR3 DNA follows: TGTGCCATCAGTGGGGCCGCGGGAACCGGGGAGCTGTTTTTT.

The V gene is TRBV9, the J gene TRBJ2-2, with D unresolved. Germline lookup yields CDR1 SGDLS and CDR2 YYNGEE. V lost 0 bases and J lost 7, with 10 bases in between. This CDR3 region has 14 residues. CDR3 bases: TGTGCCAGCAGCGTAGATGTGGCAGTCGGGGAGCTGTTTTTT. Encoded protein: CASSVDVAVGELFF. Using reference TRBV9 and TRBJ2-2 for the parts outside the CDR3, the full variable domain is DSGVTQTPKHLITATGQRVTLRCSPRSGDLSVYWYQQSLDQGLQFLIQYYNGEERAKGNILERFSAQQFPDLHSELNLSSLELGDSALYFCASSVDVAVGELFFGEGSRLTVL.

The chain has TRBV4-2 and TRBJ2-7; 9 bases match TRBD2. Trimming at V came to 0 bases and at J to 4 bases, leaving 7 bases not matched to a gene. In germline, CDR1 is LGHNA, CDR2 YNFKEQ. The CDR3 loop spans 16 amino acids. CDR3 protein: CASSQDGAGGGYEQYF. The CDR3 bases are TGTGCCAGCAGCCAAGACGGCGCGGGAGGGGGGTACGAGCAGTACTTC.

This clonotype was observed a handful of times. This chain connects TRBV28 to TRBJ2-3; no definite D call. This CDR3 region has 14 residues. V was shortened by 6 bases and J by 4 bases, with 14 bases between the two germline ends. CDR1 is MDHEN and CDR2 is SYDVKM in the germline V gene. The CDR3 nucleotides are TGTGCCAGCAGGGACCGGAAGGTGCCAGATACGCAGTATTTT. This encodes CASRDRKVPDTQYF.

The rearrangement joins TRBV6-1 to TRBJ1-2; 8 bases are a match to TRBD1. Germline V gene lookup returns CDR1 MNHNS and CDR2 SASEGT. The CDR3 is 13 amino acids. Trimming removed 4 bases from V and 6 bases from J; junction bases left unmatched: 4. In DNA, the CDR3 is TGTGCCAGCAGTGCGGCAGGGGGCAATGGCTACACCTTC. Translated: CASSAAGGNGYTF.

This clonotype was observed a handful of times. The chain has TRBV12-3 or TRBV12-4 and TRBJ2-7; D remains unclear. V was trimmed by 5 bases and J by 0 bases, leaving 8 bases between them. The CDR3 spans 13 residues. As DNA, the CDR3 is TGTGCCAGCAGTGTGGGATACTCCTACGAGCAGTACTTC. Protein sequence: CASSVGYSYEQYF.

The chain carries TRBV27 and TRBJ1-6, with 7 bases identical to TRBD1. Trimming removed 4 bases from V and 8 bases from J; junction bases left unmatched: 8. This CDR3 region has 15 residues. Germline V gene lookup returns CDR1 MNHEY and CDR2 SMNVEV (reference sequence). The CDR3 spells CASSSLDREYSPLHF. Here the CDR3 DNA reads TGTGCCAGCAGTTCGCTTGACAGGGAGTATTCACCCCTCCACTTT.

This chain uses TRBV5-6 with TRBJ2-1; TRBD1 aligns across 11 bases. Losses at the gene ends were 4 bases for V and 0 bases for J; bases not matched to a gene: 6. The CDR3 spans 17 residues. CDR1 SGHDT and CDR2 YYEEEE come from the germline V gene. CDR3 region: CASSVGTGGTSYNEQFF. CDR3 DNA: TGTGCCAGCAGCGTAGGGACAGGGGGGACCTCCTACAATGAGCAGTTCTTC.

This clonotype showed up just a few times. V usage is TRBV3-1 and J usage is TRBJ2-1; a possible D gene is TRBD2 (6 bases). The length of the CDR3 is 14 residues. Germline values: CDR1 LGHDT, CDR2 YNNKEL (reference sequence). V lost 3 bases and J lost 3, with 9 bases in between. The CDR3 DNA reads as TGTGCCAGCAGCCACGGGACTTACTACAATGAGCAGTTCTTC. It specifies CASSHGTYYNEQFF.

V usage is TRBV10-1 and J usage is TRBJ2-7; weak D call: TRBD1 (5 bases). Per the germline V gene, CDR1 is WNHNN and CDR2 is SYGVQD (reference sequence). CDR3 length: 14 amino acids. Trimming removed 6 bases at V and 3 bases at J, with 15 bases between. The CDR3 bases are TGCGCCAGCAGCAGTTTGCCAGGGAACTACGAGCAGTACTTC. This translates into CASSSLPGNYEQYF.

This clonotype has only a few counts. The rearrangement uses TRBV9 and TRBJ2-3; TRBD2 matches at 7 bases. CDR1 SGDLS and CDR2 YYNGEE come from the germline V gene. J was trimmed by 0 bases and V by 4 bases; bases with no gene match: 8. The CDR3 contains 16 residues. CDR3 nucleotides: TGTGCCAGCAGCCGGGGAGGGGACGGGAGCACAGATACGCAGTATTTT. Translating it yields CASSRGGDGSTDTQYF.